This T cell receptor (beta chain) stems from a study of blood T cell repertoires in COVID-19. Study-wide background: Sample material is recorded as cDNA or gDNA derived from T cells, B-cell-depleted T cells, or PBMCs.

With 2 bases clipped from V and 9 bases from J, the junction kept 2 bases outside the gene matches. CDR3 length equals 13 residues. The V gene's germline CDR1 is SGHVS and CDR2 FNYEAQ. Here immunoSEQ multiplex PCR was the method, and the copy in TCRdb shows in-frame clones only, minus some. The sample has 70,000 to 85,000 clones; approximately 80% are singletons. The sequenced sample was peripheral blood. This TCR was sampled from a woman aged 80 or over with acute or convalescent COVID-19. V and J are TRBV7-6 and TRBJ2-1; 9 bases match TRBD2. For the CDR3, the DNA is TGTGCCAGCAGCTTAAGCGGGGGGAGTGAGCAGTTCTTC. As protein: CASSLSGGSEQFF.